This T cell receptor beta chain was sequenced for a study of blood T cell repertoires in COVID-19 (dated by TCRdb to the early 2020s). About the study as a whole: Samples covering the acute and convalescent phases of COVID-19 were provided by collaborators in the United States, Italy and Spain. The prospective study material was composed of cDNA or gDNA derived from T cells, B-cell-depleted T cells, or PBMCs. The dataset comprised deeply sampled blood TCRbeta repertoires from subjects exposed to, actively infected with, or recovered from COVID-19. The repertoires were released in a freely available public database intended as a resource for research on the immune response to SARS-CoV-2. Samples came from the ongoing ImmuneRACE study (first 160 participants) plus 1,254 subjects from 6 global collaborators. The sample metadata nearly always contained a de-identified subject ID, COVID-19 status, age in years and sex. Where HLA class I and class II types were available, the types were taken from metadata supplied by the sample provider, not from assay-based typing.

Participants in the prospective study were enrolled through a virtual design, were aged about 18 to 90 years, and lived in roughly 25 United States geographic areas. In the prospective study, participants were assigned to cohorts based on the clinical history participants reported in a screening survey and a study questionnaire. Recovered participants in ImmuneRACE Cohort 3 were defined by two consecutive negative NP/OP PCR tests, clearance by a healthcare professional, or resolution of symptoms. Mobile phlebotomists in the prospective study collected whole blood, serum and a nasopharyngeal or oropharyngeal swab from every participant. Over a roughly 2-month period, participants in the prospective study had the option of providing additional blood draws and questionnaires. Before DNA extraction, prospective study blood samples were shipped either frozen or at room temperature. Here is what the overall study found, with its caveats: The quantity of clinical and demographic metadata differed by source and by participant and was supplied without curation.

Notes on this clone: Its antigen specificity is not known. No base quality values were provided; no much bigger clone lies one nucleotide off.

TCRbeta CDR3 regions were amplified from genomic DNA by means of the immunoSEQ Assay, a bias-controlled multiplex PCR. On the authors' methods: The number of nucleated cells in each sample was estimated from the amplification of reference gene primers within the assay. To quantify the absolute abundance of each unique TCRbeta CDR3 rearrangement, sequence reads were collapsed and filtered. For each sample, productive Simpson clonality was calculated by taking the square root of Simpson's diversity index across productive rearrangements. The source is immuneACCESS, and TCRdb retained only in-frame sequences with V and J called. Part of the clones is not carried over; for the studies checked, unresolved V genes explain less than half of this, and the remainder is unexplained. The DNA gave D and trimming, while V, J and clone size come from that table. For this sample the table gives almost 200,000 clones, of which roughly 90% were detected only once. Around 8% of the sample is in the top ten clones.

This TCR came from a woman aged 18 to 35 who had recovered from COVID-19. The sample was PBMCs or T cells enriched from blood (not recorded which).

The CDR3 loop reads CASSIDGSRGSYEQYF. The DNA sequence is given as TGTGCCAGTAGTATAGATGGTAGCAGGGGATCCTACGAGCAGTACTTC. The V gene is TRBV19 and the J gene is TRBJ2-7; TRBD1 could be the D gene, as 6 bases match. Based on the germline V gene (reference sequence), the CDR1 and CDR2 sequences are LNHDA and SQIVND. CDR3 length: 16 amino acids, cysteine to phenylalanine. The entry retains the CDR3 DNA only, 48 bases that are in frame from base 1. V gives up 0 bases and J gives up 1 base, and the segment between their germline ends measures 13 bases.